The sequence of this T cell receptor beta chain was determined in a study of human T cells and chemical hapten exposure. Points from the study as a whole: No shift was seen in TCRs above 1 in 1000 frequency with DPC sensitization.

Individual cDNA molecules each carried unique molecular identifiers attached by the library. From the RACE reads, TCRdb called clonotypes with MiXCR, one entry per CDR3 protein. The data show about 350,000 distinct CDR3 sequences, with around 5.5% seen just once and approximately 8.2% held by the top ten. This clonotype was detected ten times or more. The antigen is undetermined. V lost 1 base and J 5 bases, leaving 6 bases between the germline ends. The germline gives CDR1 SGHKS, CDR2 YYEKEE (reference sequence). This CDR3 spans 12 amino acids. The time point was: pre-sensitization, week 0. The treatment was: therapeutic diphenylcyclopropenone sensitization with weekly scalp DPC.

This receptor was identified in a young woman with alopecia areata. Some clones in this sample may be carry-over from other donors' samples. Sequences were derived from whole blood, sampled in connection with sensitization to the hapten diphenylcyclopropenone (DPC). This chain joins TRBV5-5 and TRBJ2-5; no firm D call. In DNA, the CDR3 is TGTGCCAGCAGCTTGACCCCGGAGACCCAGTACTTC. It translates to CASSLTPETQYF.